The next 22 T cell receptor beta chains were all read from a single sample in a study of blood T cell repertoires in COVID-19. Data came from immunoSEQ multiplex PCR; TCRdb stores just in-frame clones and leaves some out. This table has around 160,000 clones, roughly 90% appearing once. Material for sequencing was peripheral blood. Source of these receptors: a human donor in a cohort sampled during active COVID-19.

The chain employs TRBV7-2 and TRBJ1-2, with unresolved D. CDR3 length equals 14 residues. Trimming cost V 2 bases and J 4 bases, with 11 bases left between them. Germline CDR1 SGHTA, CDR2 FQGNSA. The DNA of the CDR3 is TGTGCCAGCAGCTTAATGGAGGAGACCTATGGCTACACCTTC. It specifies CASSLMEETYGYTF.

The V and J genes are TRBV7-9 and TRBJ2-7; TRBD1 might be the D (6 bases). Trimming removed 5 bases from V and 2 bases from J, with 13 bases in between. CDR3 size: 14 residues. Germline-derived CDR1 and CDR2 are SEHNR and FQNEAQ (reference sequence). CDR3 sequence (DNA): TGTGCCAGCAGCCAAGGGGACAAGGCCTACGAGCAGTACTTC. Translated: CASSQGDKAYEQYF.

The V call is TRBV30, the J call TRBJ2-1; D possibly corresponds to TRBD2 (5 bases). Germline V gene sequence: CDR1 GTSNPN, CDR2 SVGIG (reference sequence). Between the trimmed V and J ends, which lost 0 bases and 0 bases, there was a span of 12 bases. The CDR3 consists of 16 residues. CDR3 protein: CAWSVLLESSYNEQFF. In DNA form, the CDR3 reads TGTGCCTGGAGTGTCCTACTAGAGAGCTCCTACAATGAGCAGTTCTTC.

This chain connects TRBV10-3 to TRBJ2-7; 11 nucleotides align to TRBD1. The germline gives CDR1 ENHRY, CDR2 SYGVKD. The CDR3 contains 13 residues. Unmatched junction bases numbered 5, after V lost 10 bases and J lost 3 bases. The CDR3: CATRDRGNYEQYF. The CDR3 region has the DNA TGTGCCACCCGGGACAGGGGGAACTACGAGCAGTACTTC.

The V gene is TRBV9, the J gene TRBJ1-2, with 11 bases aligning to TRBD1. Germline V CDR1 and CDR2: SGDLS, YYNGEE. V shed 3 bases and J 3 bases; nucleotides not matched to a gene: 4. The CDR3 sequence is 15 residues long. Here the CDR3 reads CASSGTGGLYYGYTF. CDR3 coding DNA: TGTGCCAGCAGCGGGACAGGGGGCCTCTACTATGGCTACACCTTC. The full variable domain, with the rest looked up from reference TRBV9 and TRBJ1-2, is DSGVTQTPKHLITATGQRVTLRCSPRSGDLSVYWYQQSLDQGLQFLIQYYNGEERAKGNILERFSAQQFPDLHSELNLSSLELGDSALYFCASSGTGGLYYGYTFGSGTRLTVV.

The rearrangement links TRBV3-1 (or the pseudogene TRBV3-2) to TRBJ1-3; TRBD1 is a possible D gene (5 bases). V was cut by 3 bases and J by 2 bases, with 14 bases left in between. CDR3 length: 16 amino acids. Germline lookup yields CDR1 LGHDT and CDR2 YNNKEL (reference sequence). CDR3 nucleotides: TGTGCCAGCAGCCAGGCTATTGCAGGGCCTGGAAACACCATATATTTT. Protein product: CASSQAIAGPGNTIYF.

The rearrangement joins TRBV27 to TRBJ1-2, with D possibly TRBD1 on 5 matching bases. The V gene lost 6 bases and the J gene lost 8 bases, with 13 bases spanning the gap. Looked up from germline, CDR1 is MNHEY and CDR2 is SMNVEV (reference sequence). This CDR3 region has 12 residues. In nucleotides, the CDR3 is TGTGCCAGCAGGTCAGGGATTGGGGGCTACACCTTC. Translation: CASRSGIGGYTF.

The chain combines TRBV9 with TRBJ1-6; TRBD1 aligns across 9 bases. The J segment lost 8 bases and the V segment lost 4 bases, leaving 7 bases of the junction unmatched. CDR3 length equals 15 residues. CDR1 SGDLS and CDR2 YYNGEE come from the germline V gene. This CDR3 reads CASSPRTGEDSPLHF. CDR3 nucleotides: TGTGCCAGCAGCCCTCGGACAGGGGAGGATTCACCCCTCCACTTT.

The DNA of the CDR3 is TGTGCCAGCAGTGACCCCCCTGGGAGAGAGACCCAGTACTTC. Translated: CASSDPPGRETQYF. V usage is TRBV2 and J usage is TRBJ2-5; D perhaps matches TRBD2 (5 bases). This CDR3 comprises 14 residues. Trimming pared 3 bases from V and 4 bases from J, leaving 12 bases between. CDR1 is SNHLY, CDR2 FYNNEI, per germline.

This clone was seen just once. The CDR3 here is CASSLDRGRGEKLFF. CDR3 DNA sequence: TGTGCCAGCAGCTTAGACAGGGGAAGGGGTGAAAAACTGTTTTTT. The chain combines TRBV6-5 with TRBJ1-4, with TRBD1 identical over 8 bases. The CDR3 extends over 15 amino acids. The trim removed 6 bases at V and 7 bases at J, leaving 10 bases unmatched. From germline, CDR1 is MNHEY and CDR2 SVGAGI.

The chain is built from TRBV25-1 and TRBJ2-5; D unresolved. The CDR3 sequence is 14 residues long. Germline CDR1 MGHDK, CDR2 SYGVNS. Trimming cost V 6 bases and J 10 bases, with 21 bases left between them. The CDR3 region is CASRADGPALGQYF. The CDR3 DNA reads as TGTGCCAGCAGGGCAGATGGGCCCGCATTGGGCCAGTACTTC.

The CDR3: CASSVGGQRGEKLFF. CDR3 nucleotide sequence: TGTGCCAGCAGCGTAGGGGGACAGCGAGGAGAAAAACTGTTTTTT. The J gene is TRBJ1-4, the V gene TRBV9; 7 bases are a match to TRBD1. The CDR3 runs to 15 residues. The junction had 7 bases not matched to a gene; V was cut back by 0 bases and J by 8 bases. Looked up from germline, CDR1 is SGDLS and CDR2 is YYNGEE.

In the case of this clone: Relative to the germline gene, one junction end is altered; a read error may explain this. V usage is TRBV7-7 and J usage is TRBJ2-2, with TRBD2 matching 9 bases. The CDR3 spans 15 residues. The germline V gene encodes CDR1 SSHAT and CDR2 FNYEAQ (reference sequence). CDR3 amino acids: CASSSGGPGTGELFF. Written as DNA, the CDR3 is TGTGCTAGCAGCAGCGGGGGGCCAGGCACCGGGGAGCTGTTTTTT.

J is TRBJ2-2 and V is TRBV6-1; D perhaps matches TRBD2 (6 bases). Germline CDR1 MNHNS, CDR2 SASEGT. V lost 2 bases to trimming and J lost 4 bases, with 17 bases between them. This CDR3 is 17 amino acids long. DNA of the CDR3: TGTGCCAGCAGTGAACGGTCAGCCGGGAGTGGCACCGGGGAGCTGTTTTTT. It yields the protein CASSERSAGSGTGELFF.

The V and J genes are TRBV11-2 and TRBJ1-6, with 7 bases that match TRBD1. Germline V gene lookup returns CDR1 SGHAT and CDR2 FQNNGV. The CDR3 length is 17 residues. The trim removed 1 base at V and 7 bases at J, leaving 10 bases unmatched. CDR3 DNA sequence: TGTGCCAGCAGCTTAGTCACAGGGGCTGGATTGAATTCACCCCTCCACTTT. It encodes CASSLVTGAGLNSPLHF.

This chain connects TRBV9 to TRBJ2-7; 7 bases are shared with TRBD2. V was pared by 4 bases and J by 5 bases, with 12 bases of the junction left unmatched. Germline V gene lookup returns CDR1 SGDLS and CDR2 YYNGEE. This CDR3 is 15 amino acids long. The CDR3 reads CASSLEGTRGDEQYF. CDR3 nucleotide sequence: TGTGCCAGCAGCCTAGAGGGGACCCGGGGGGACGAGCAGTACTTC.

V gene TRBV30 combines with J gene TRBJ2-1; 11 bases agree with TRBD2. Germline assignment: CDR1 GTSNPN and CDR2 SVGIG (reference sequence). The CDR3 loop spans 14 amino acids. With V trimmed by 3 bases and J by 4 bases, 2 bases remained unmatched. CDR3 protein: CAWSRTSGYNEQFF. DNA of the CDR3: TGTGCCTGGAGCCGGACTAGCGGGTACAATGAGCAGTTCTTC.

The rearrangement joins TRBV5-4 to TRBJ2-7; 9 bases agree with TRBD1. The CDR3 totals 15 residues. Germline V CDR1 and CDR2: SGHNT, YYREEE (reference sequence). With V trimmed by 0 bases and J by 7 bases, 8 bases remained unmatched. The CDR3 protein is CASSLAGTGLGEQYF. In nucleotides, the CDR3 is TGTGCCAGCAGCTTGGCAGGGACAGGGCTCGGGGAGCAGTACTTC.

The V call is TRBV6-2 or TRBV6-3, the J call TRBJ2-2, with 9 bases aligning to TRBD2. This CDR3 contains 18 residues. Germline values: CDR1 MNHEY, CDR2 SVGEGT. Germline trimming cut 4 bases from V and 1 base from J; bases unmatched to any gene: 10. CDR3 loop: CASSSGIAGVKNTGELFF. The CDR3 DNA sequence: TGTGCCAGCAGTTCTGGGATAGCGGGAGTGAAGAACACCGGGGAGCTGTTTTTT.

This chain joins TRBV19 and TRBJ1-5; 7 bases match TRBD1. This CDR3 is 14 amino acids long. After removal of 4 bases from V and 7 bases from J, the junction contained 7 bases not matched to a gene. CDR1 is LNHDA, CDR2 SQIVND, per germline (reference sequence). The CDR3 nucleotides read TGTGCCAGTAGTACGACAGGGTGGGGACAGCCCCAGCATTTT. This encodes CASSTTGWGQPQHF.

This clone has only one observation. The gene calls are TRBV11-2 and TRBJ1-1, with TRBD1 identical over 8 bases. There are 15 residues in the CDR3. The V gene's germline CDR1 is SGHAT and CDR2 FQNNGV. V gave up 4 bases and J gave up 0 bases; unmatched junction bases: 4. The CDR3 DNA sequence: TGTGCCAGCAGCTGGGGACAGGTTGTGAACACTGAAGCTTTCTTT. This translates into CASSWGQVVNTEAFF.

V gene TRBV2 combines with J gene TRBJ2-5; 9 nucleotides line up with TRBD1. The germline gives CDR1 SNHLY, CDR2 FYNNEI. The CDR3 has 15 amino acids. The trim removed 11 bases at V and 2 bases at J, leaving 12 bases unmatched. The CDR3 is CACRYDRGLQETQYF. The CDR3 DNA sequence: TGTGCCTGCCGATACGACAGGGGGTTACAAGAGACCCAGTACTTC.